The 9 T cell receptor beta chains presented below share a single source sample, sequenced in a study of T cells expressing NK-cell markers. TCRdb reprocessed the 5' RACE reads and keeps a single row for each CDR3 protein, giving no DNA. The sample totals about 170,000 distinct CDR3 sequences. The sequenced sample consisted of blood T cells: a sorted CD56 or NKG2C T cell subset, CD4+ or CD8+ T cells, or bulk PBMC T cells (not recorded which). All receptors derive from a man aged 18 to 69 in good health.

The gene calls are TRBV6-5 and TRBJ1-1; the D call from TCRdb, TRBD1, cannot be confirmed without DNA. Per the germline V gene, CDR1 is MNHEY and CDR2 is SVGAGI. The CDR3 has 15 residues. The CDR3 loop reads CASSYSKGGYTEAFF.

The CDR3 sequence: CASSTLAVYNEQFF. This chain links TRBV27 with TRBJ2-1; TCRdb's D call, TRBD2, is unchecked because there is no DNA. This CDR3 contains 14 residues. CDR1 is MNHEY, CDR2 SMNVEV, per germline (reference sequence).

The CDR3 protein is CARGQGNDEQYF. This chain links TRBV10-1 with TRBJ2-7; TCRdb designates TRBD1, a call that cannot be tested without DNA. This CDR3 has 12 residues. CDR1 and CDR2 from the germline V gene are WNHNN and SYGVQD (reference sequence).

The J gene is TRBJ1-5, the V gene TRBV19. The germline gives CDR1 LNHDA, CDR2 SQIVND (reference sequence). The CDR3 has 14 amino acids. CDR3 amino acids: CASSEGFEYQPQHF. Complete variable domain (other parts from reference TRBV19 and TRBJ1-5): DGGITQSPKYLFRKEGQNVTLSCEQNLNHDAMYWYRQDPGQGLRLIYYSQIVNDFQKGDIAEGYSVSREKKESFPLTVTSAQKNPTAFYLCASSEGFEYQPQHFGDGTRLSIL.

The chain recombines TRBV29-1 with TRBJ2-1. Germline values: CDR1 SQVTM, CDR2 ANQGSEA. This CDR3 is built from 12 residues. CDR3 in amino acids: CSVRSGLDEQFF.

The genes are TRBV24-1 and TRBJ2-7; with no DNA, the TCRdb D assignment of TRBD1 cannot be verified. The germline V gene has CDR1 KGHDR and CDR2 SFDVKD. The CDR3 contains 14 residues. The CDR3 spells CATRGDREPYEQYF.

This chain uses TRBV9 with TRBJ2-7; the TRBD1 assignment by TCRdb is unverifiable without DNA. The CDR3 extends over 14 amino acids. The V gene's germline CDR1 is SGDLS and CDR2 YYNGEE. The CDR3 reads CASSAGQRYYEQYF.

This chain uses TRBV19 with TRBJ2-7; the TCRdb D gene call, TRBD1, has no DNA to confirm it. The CDR3 length is 13 residues. Germline V gene data show CDR1 as LNHDA and CDR2 as SQIVND (reference sequence). The CDR3 sequence: CASSPGPSYEQYF.

This chain connects TRBV20-1 to TRBJ2-7; TCRdb proposes TRBD1, but this gene call is untestable without DNA. Germline V gene lookup returns CDR1 DFQATT and CDR2 SNEGSKA (reference sequence). This CDR3 region has 14 residues. CDR3 amino acids: CSATPGGSRYEQYF.